The next 21 T cell receptor beta chains were all read from a single sample in a study of shared clonotypes between healthy human individuals. Assay used: immunoSEQ multiplex PCR; TCRdb lists only in-frame clones, some missing. In the table there are a few million clones, less than 95% of which are singletons. Sequencing was done on a sample of naive CD4+ T cells from PBMCs. Subset described: CD45RA+ positively selected. Receptors were obtained from a man between 18 and 35 years old in good health. Some clones in this sample may be carry-over from other donors' samples.

The chain employs TRBV4-1 and TRBJ1-3; D gene ambiguous. The CDR3 has 16 amino acids. Trimming cost V 2 bases and J 4 bases, with 15 bases left between them. Germline V lookup: CDR1 MGHRA, CDR2 YSYEKL. The CDR3 coding sequence is TGCGCCAGCAGCCAATTCGGAGGTCGATACGGAAACACCATATATTTT. It codes for CASSQFGGRYGNTIYF.

The chain couples TRBV4-3 to TRBJ2-1; 8 positions agree with TRBD2. The germline gives CDR1 LGHNA, CDR2 YSLEER. The CDR3 is 15 residues long. V was pared by 1 base and J by 3 bases, with 2 bases of the junction left unmatched. DNA of the CDR3: TGCGCCAGCAGCCAAGTAGCGGGGTACTACAATGAGCAGTTCTTC. It translates to CASSQVAGYYNEQFF.

The chain has TRBV6-1 and TRBJ2-1; the D gene is possibly TRBD1 (6 bases). Trimming took 1 base from V and 6 from J, leaving 19 bases between them. Germline V gives CDR1 MNHNS, CDR2 SASEGT. The length of the CDR3 is 17 residues. In nucleotides, the CDR3 is TGTGCCAGCAGTGAAGTGTTAAGGACAGTGCCAGGCAATGAGCAGTTCTTC. Amino acid sequence: CASSEVLRTVPGNEQFF.

V is TRBV4-2 and J is TRBJ2-1; D unclear. The CDR3 spans 11 residues. Trimming took 4 bases from V and 6 from J, leaving 4 bases between them. Germline CDR1 LGHNA, CDR2 YNFKEQ. The CDR3 sequence is CASSRFNEQFF. CDR3 sequence (DNA): TGTGCCAGCAGCCGGTTCAATGAGCAGTTCTTC.

The chain carries TRBV2 and TRBJ1-5; D call uncertain. Germline CDR1 is SNHLY and CDR2 is FYNNEI. CDR3 length: 15 amino acids. Trimming removed 3 bases at V and 1 base at J, with 10 bases between. CDR3 in DNA: TGTGCCAGCAGTGATGGAGGAGTGAGCAATCAGCCCCAGCATTTT. Translation gives CASSDGGVSNQPQHF.

The rearrangement uses TRBV7-3 and TRBJ2-2; 10 nucleotides agree with TRBD2. Per germline, CDR1 SGHTA and CDR2 FQGTGA. The CDR3 is made up of 15 amino acids. Germline trimming cut 5 bases from V and 4 bases from J; bases unmatched to any gene: 4. CDR3: CASSLAGEATGELFF. CDR3 in DNA: TGTGCCAGCAGCCTAGCGGGGGAGGCCACCGGGGAGCTGTTTTTT.

The chain is built from TRBV5-4 and TRBJ2-3, with TRBD2 matching over 9 bases. V dropped 4 bases and J dropped 1; count of bases not matched to a gene: 4. In germline, CDR1 is SGHNT, CDR2 YYREEE (reference sequence). The CDR3 spans 15 residues. The CDR3 sequence: CASSEAGGRTDTQYF. CDR3 nucleotides: TGTGCCAGCAGCGAGGCGGGGGGGCGCACAGATACGCAGTATTTT.

In the case of this clone: Other DNA variants within this sample encode the same CDR3. The V call is TRBV7-9, the J call TRBJ2-3, with D possibly being TRBD2 (5 bases). Looked up from germline, CDR1 is SEHNR and CDR2 is FQNEAQ (reference sequence). V was pared by 2 bases and J by 1 base, with 7 bases between. The CDR3 totals 14 residues. The CDR3 DNA is TGTGCCAGCAGCTTATTTAGCGGCACAGATACGCAGTATTTT. This codes for CASSLFSGTDTQYF.

This chain connects TRBV28 to TRBJ1-1; D is perhaps TRBD1 (5 bases). The CDR3 is 12 amino acids. Germline assignment: CDR1 MDHEN and CDR2 SYDVKM. With 3 bases removed from V and 7 bases from J, the gap between germline ends came to 9 bases. The CDR3 region is CASSLPGIEAFF. CDR3 DNA: TGTGCCAGCAGTTTGCCAGGGATTGAAGCTTTCTTT.

V is TRBV9 and J is TRBJ2-7; TRBD2 might be the D (5 bases). The CDR3 length is 18 residues. CDR1 is SGDLS and CDR2 is YYNGEE in the germline V gene. V was trimmed by 0 bases and J by 0 bases, leaving 19 bases between them. The CDR3 loop reads CASSVGAGVGFSSYEQYF. The CDR3 region has the DNA TGTGCCAGCAGCGTAGGTGCGGGTGTCGGTTTCAGCTCCTACGAGCAGTACTTC.

The chain recombines TRBV9 with TRBJ2-7, with D possibly matching TRBD2 (5 bases). This CDR3 has 14 residues. The V gene's germline CDR1 is SGDLS and CDR2 YYNGEE. V dropped 0 bases and J dropped 7 bases, with 14 bases sitting between them. CDR3 nucleotide sequence: TGTGCCAGCAGCGTAGTTGGGCAGGCGGGTGAGCAGTACTTC. Translated: CASSVVGQAGEQYF.

This rearrangement joins TRBV7-9 to TRBJ1-1; 9 positions match TRBD1. The CDR3 spans 18 residues. The germline CDR1 and CDR2 sequences are SEHNR and FQNEAQ (reference sequence). V shed 2 bases, J shed 1 base, and the junction held 11 bases outside the gene matches. The CDR3 bases are TGTGCCAGCAGCTTAATATGGTTGACAGGGGGATCGAACACTGAAGCTTTCTTT. Translated: CASSLIWLTGGSNTEAFF. Full variable domain (missing parts from reference TRBV7-9 and TRBJ1-1): DTGVSQNPRHKITKRGQNVTFRCDPISEHNRLYWYRQTLGQGPEFLTYFQNEAQLEKSRLLSDRFSAERPKGSFSTLEIQRTEQGDSAMYLCASSLIWLTGGSNTEAFFGQGTRLTVV.

The chain has TRBV5-4 and TRBJ2-5; 7 bases map to TRBD2. CDR1 SGHNT and CDR2 YYREEE come from the germline V gene (reference sequence). The V and J ends lost 4 bases and 4 bases, in that order; junction bases with no gene match: 4. CDR3 length equals 13 residues. CDR3 sequence: CASSPIAGETQYF. The CDR3 DNA follows: TGTGCCAGCAGCCCCATAGCGGGAGAGACCCAGTACTTC. Complete variable domain (other parts from reference TRBV5-4 and TRBJ2-5): ETGVTQSPTHLIKTRGQQVTLRCSSQSGHNTVSWYQQALGQGPQFIFQYYREEENGRGNFPPRFSGLQFPNYSSELNVNALELDDSALYLCASSPIAGETQYFGPGTRLLVL.

The chain couples TRBV5-4 to TRBJ1-2; D might be TRBD1 (5 bases). V was shortened by 3 bases and J by 5 bases, with 14 bases between the two germline ends. Germline V gene data show CDR1 as SGHNT and CDR2 as YYREEE (reference sequence). This CDR3 comprises 14 residues. The chain's CDR3 is CASSSTGPTYGYTF. The CDR3 DNA follows: TGTGCCAGCAGCTCGACGGGACCGACGTATGGCTACACCTTC.

This chain connects TRBV28 to TRBJ2-7; D unresolved. The CDR3 runs to 12 residues. The germline V gene has CDR1 MDHEN and CDR2 SYDVKM. V was pared by 8 bases and J by 2 bases, with 10 bases between. CDR3 DNA sequence: TGTGCCAGCGGAGACACTCCCTACGAGCAGTACTTC. This gives the protein CASGDTPYEQYF.

The genes are TRBV19 and TRBJ1-1; D remains unclear. The CDR3 sequence is 11 residues long. The ends were cut back, 9 bases at V and 6 bases at J, with 11 bases in the middle. The germline gives CDR1 LNHDA, CDR2 SQIVND (reference sequence). Written as DNA, the CDR3 is TGTGCCAGCGCGCGGAGGGCTGAAGCTTTCTTT. Residues: CASARRAEAFF.

The chain employs TRBV27 and TRBJ2-7; 14 bases are shared with TRBD2. Trimming at V came to 9 bases and at J to 6 bases, leaving 10 bases not matched to a gene. In germline, CDR1 is MNHEY, CDR2 SMNVEV (reference sequence). The CDR3 totals 15 residues. CDR3 in DNA: TGTGCCAGTAAGGGACTAGCGGGAGTACGGGGCGAGCAGTACTTC. Its translation: CASKGLAGVRGEQYF.

This chain connects TRBV4-1 to TRBJ1-3; the D is unclear. This CDR3 has 14 residues. Trimming pared 0 bases from V and 3 bases from J, leaving 6 bases between. CDR1 MGHRA and CDR2 YSYEKL come from the germline V gene. CDR3 residues: CASSQDGFGNTIYF. The CDR3 nucleotides read TGCGCCAGCAGCCAAGATGGGTTTGGAAACACCATATATTTT.

The J gene is TRBJ1-2, the V gene TRBV6-6, with D perhaps TRBD1 (6 bases). This CDR3 has 14 amino acids. Germline CDR1 MNHNY, CDR2 SVGAGI (reference sequence). The germline V and J ends were trimmed by 5 bases and 8 bases, with 18 bases remaining between them. CDR3 protein: CASSPTLRGSGYTF. CDR3 DNA sequence: TGTGCCAGCAGTCCAACCCTCAGGGGCTCCGGCTACACCTTC.

V gene TRBV7-9 combines with J gene TRBJ2-1; 13 bases fit TRBD2. Germline loops: CDR1 SEHNR, CDR2 FQNEAQ (reference sequence). J lost 3 bases, V lost 7 bases, and 6 bases had no gene match. The CDR3 loop spans 16 amino acids. The CDR3 reads CASTGTSGDYYNEQFF. CDR3 DNA sequence: TGTGCCAGCACCGGGACTAGCGGGGATTACTACAATGAGCAGTTCTTC.

The genes are TRBV7-2 and TRBJ2-1, with TRBD2 matching 8 bases. There are 16 residues in the CDR3. V dropped 5 bases and J dropped 9; count of bases not matched to a gene: 15. Germline CDR1 and CDR2: SGHTA and FQGNSA. The CDR3 DNA is TGTGCCAGCAGCCCAGGTTCGGCGGGAGGATTCGGTGAGCAGTTCTTC. Its translation is CASSPGSAGGFGEQFF.